The clone carrying this T cell receptor beta chain occurred many times. Its antigen is unknown. This CDR3 is built from 14 residues. With V trimmed by 4 bases and J by 3 bases, 3 bases remained unmatched. Fresh peripheral blood, 10 ml, was the source of the PBMCs. Researchers amplified the TCR beta CDR3 regions from RNA transcripts. Researchers ran a first-round RT-PCR on the TCR CDR3 using the HTBI primer set. TCRdb reprocessed the multiplex PCR reads with MiXCR, giving one entry per CDR3 protein. Of hundreds of thousands of distinct CDR3 sequences listed, about 38% are singletons. This sample stems from a study of T cells in Graves' hyperthyroidism and ophthalmopathy. Whole-study results and caveats: From stable hyperthyroidism, ophthalmopathy was separated by a 13 V-J model.

The receptor's source is a man aged 18 to 29 with Graves' hyperthyroidism. This chain uses TRBV12-3 or TRBV12-4 with TRBJ2-7; 10 nucleotides agree with TRBD1. Input material: blood. The chain's CDR3 is CASSSGTGDYEQYF. The CDR3 region has the DNA TGTGCCAGCAGTTCCGGGACAGGGGACTACGAGCAGTACTTC.